The clone carrying this TCR beta chain was detected a few times. Its specificity is unknown. This sample is part of a study of T cell repertoires in cytomegalovirus infection. Study overall: As its CMV epitopes, the study selected recently identified HLA-C-restricted and well-studied HLA-B-restricted targets. Public TCR beta signatures provided an indication of both CMV infection and a matching HLA type.

From germline, CDR1 is MNHEY and CDR2 SVGEGT. This CDR3 comprises 17 residues. The J segment lost 4 bases and the V segment lost 0 bases, leaving 5 bases of the junction unmatched. Overall study results and limits: Summed frequency of shared TCR beta families picked out CMV carriers who also had the relevant HLA. CMV-specific HLA-C-restricted TCR beta clonotypes dominated the ex vivo response.

One entry per CDR3 protein results from TCRdb running MiXCR on the reads. The data hold approximately 770,000 distinct CDR3 sequences, with about 28% observed a single time. This material consisted of cultured CD8+ T cells from PBMCs, taken from culture after CMV antigen stimulation. The chain links TRBV6-2 or TRBV6-3 to TRBJ2-1; 11 bases agree with TRBD1. The sequence was collected from a human donor in good health (CMV status not recorded). Some clones in this sample may be carry-over from other donors' samples. CDR3 DNA sequence: TGTGCCAGCAGTTACTCGATAGGGACAGGGGGATACAATGAGCAGTTCTTC. This gives the protein CASSYSIGTGGYNEQFF.